Included here is one T cell receptor beta chain sequence, with context. These data belong to a study of blood T cell repertoires in COVID-19. Study-level background: The study drew acute and convalescent COVID-19 samples from the United States, Italy and Spain. Sample material is recorded as cDNA or gDNA derived from T cells, B-cell-depleted T cells, or PBMCs.

This CDR3 is built from 16 residues. Losses at the gene ends were 6 bases for V and 7 bases for J; bases not matched to a gene: 15. Germline CDR1 SGHNT, CDR2 YYREEE (reference sequence). Authors' analysis steps: Amplification of reference gene primers was used by the study to estimate nucleated cell counts. Method: immunoSEQ multiplex PCR; TCRdb's copy keeps in-frame clones and lacks some. V, J and clone size were drawn from that table, and D and trimming were deduced from the DNA. Counted here are more than 65,000 clones, around nine tenths occurring once; the ten biggest clones make up 8.5%. This receptor was taken from a human donor in a cohort sampled during active COVID-19. Input material: peripheral blood. The chain combines TRBV5-4 with TRBJ2-7, with 11 bases matching TRBD2. DNA of the CDR3: TGTGCCAGCACCGCCCTGCATAGCGGGGGGGCCGGGGAGCAGTACTTC. Its translation: CASTALHSGGAGEQYF.